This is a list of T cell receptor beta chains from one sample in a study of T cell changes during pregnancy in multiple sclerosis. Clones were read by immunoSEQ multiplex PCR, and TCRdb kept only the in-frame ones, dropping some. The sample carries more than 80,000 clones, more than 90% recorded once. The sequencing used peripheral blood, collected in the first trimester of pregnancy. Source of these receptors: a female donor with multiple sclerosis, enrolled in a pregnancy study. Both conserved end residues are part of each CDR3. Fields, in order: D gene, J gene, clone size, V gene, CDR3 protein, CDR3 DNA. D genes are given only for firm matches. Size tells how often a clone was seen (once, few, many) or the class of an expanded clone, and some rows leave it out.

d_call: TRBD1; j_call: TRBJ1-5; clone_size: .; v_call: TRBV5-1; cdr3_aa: CASSLGTGRNQPQHF; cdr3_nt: TGCGCCAGCAGCTTGGGGACAGGGCGAAATCAGCCCCAGCATTTT
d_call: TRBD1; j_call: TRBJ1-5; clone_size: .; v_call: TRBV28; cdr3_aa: CASSSGQGINQPQHF; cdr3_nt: TGTGCCAGCAGTTCCGGACAGGGGATCAATCAGCCCCAGCATTTT
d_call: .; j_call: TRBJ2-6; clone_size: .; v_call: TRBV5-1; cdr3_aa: CASSFGGAGANVLTF; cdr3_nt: TGCGCCAGCAGCTTTGGGGGGGCGGGGGCCAACGTCCTGACTTTC
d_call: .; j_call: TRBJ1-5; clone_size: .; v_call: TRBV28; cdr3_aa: CASAQGGQPQHF; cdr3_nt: TGTGCCAGCGCACAAGGAGGTCAGCCCCAGCATTTT
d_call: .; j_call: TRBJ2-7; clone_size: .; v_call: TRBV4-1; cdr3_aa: CASSLSNGGGYEQYF; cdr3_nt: TGCGCCAGCAGCCTCTCAAATGGGGGAGGATACGAGCAGTACTTC
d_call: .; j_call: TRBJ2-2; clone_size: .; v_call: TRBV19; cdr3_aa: CASSIDRGWDTGELFF; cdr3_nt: TGTGCCAGTAGTATAGATAGAGGATGGGACACCGGGGAGCTGTTTTTT
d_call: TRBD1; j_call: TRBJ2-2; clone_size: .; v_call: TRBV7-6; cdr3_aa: CASSYTGGLTGELFF; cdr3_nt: TGTGCCAGCAGTTATACAGGGGGCCTTACCGGGGAGCTGTTTTTT
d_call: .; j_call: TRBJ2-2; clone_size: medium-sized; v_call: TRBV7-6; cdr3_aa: CASSLASSNTGELFF; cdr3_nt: TGTGCCAGCAGCTTAGCCAGTTCGAACACCGGGGAGCTGTTTTTT
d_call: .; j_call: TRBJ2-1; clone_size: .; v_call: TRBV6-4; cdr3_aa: CASRLTGGNNEQFF; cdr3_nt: TGTGCCAGCAGGCTGACAGGAGGTAACAATGAGCAGTTCTTC
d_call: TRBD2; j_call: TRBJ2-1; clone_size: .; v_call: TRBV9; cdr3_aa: CASSVARTSGSINEQFF; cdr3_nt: TGTGCCAGCAGCGTAGCGAGGACTAGCGGGAGTATAAATGAGCAGTTCTTC
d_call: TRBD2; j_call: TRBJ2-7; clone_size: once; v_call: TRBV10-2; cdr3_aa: CASSESSGGLAGVGTYEQYF; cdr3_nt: TGCGCCAGCAGTGAGTCGAGTGGGGGACTAGCGGGAGTTGGGACCTACGAGCAGTACTTC
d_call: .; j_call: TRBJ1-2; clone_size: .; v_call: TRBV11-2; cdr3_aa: CASSSQRRPHYGYTF; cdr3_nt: TGTGCCAGCAGCTCCCAGAGGAGGCCCCACTATGGCTACACCTTC
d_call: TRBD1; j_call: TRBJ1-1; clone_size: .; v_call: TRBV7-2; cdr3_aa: CASSPGTVNTEAFF; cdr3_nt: TGTGCCAGCAGCCCCGGGACAGTCAACACTGAAGCTTTCTTT
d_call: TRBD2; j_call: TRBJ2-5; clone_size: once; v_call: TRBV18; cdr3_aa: CASSGLAGTQETQYF; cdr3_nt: TGTGCCAGCTCGGGACTAGCGGGTACACAAGAGACCCAGTACTTC
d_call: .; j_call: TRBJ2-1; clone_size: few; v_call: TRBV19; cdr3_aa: CASSIYGSSVHNEQFF; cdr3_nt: TGTGCCAGTAGTATTTACGGGAGTTCAGTCCACAATGAGCAGTTCTTC
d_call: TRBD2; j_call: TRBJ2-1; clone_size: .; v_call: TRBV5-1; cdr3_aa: CASSLAGRPNEQFF; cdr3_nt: TGCGCCAGCAGCCTAGCGGGACGCCCCAATGAGCAGTTCTTC
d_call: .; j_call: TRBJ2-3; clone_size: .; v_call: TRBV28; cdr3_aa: CATAGTPSTNTQYF; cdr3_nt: TGTGCCACAGCCGGGACTCCCTCCACGAATACGCAGTATTTT
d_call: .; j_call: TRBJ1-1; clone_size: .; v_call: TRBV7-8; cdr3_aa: CASSLDEGRAEAFF; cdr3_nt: TGTGCCAGCAGCTTAGATGAGGGAAGGGCTGAAGCTTTCTTT
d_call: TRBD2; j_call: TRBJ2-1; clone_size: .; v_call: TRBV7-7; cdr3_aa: CASSLGGLAGARQFF; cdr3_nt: TGTGCCAGCAGCTTAGGGGGACTAGCGGGAGCAAGGCAGTTCTTC
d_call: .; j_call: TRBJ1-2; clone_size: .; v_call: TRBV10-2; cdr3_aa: CASSPGVVGYTF; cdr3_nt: TGCGCCAGCAGTCCAGGGGTCGTCGGCTACACCTTC
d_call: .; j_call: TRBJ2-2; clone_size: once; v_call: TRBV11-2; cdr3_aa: CASSLGVGGNTGELFF; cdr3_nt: TGTGCCAGCAGCTTAGGGGTCGGGGGGAACACCGGGGAGCTGTTTTTT
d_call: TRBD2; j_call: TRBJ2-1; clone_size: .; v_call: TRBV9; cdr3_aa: CASSVGGVDVDEQFF; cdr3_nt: TGTGCCAGCAGCGTGGGGGGGGTCGACGTCGATGAGCAGTTCTTC
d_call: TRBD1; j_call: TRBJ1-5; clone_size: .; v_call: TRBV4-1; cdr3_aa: CASSHQGQGDQPQHF; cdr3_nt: TGCGCCAGCAGCCACCAAGGACAGGGGGATCAGCCCCAGCATTTT
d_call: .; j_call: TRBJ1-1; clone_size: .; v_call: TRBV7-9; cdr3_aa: CASSLTLNTEAFF; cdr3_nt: TGTGCCAGCAGCTTGACACTGAACACTGAAGCTTTCTTT
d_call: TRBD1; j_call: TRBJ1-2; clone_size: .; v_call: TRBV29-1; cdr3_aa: CSVALSGTGVTYGYTF; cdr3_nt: TGCAGCGTTGCTCTTTCCGGGACAGGGGTTACCTATGGCTACACCTTC
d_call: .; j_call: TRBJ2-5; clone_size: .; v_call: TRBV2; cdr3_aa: CASSGGRQGETQYF; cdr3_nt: TGTGCCAGCAGTGGAGGACGGCAGGGGGAGACCCAGTACTTC
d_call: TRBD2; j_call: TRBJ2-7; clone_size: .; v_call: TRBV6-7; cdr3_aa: CASSCGLVYEQYF; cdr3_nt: TGTGCCAGCAGTTGCGGACTAGTCTACGAGCAGTACTTC
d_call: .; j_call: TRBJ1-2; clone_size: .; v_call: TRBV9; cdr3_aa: CASSGSGARGVNYGYTF; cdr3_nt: TGTGCCAGCAGCGGTTCAGGGGCTCGGGGGGTTAACTATGGCTACACCTTC
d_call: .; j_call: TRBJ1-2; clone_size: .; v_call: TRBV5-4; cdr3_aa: CASSLQMAANYGYTF; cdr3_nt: TGTGCCAGCAGCTTGCAGATGGCGGCCAACTATGGCTACACCTTC
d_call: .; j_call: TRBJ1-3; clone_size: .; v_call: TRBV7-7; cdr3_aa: CASSPEGSSIYF; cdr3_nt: TGTGCCAGCAGCCCCGAGGGCAGCTCCATATATTTT
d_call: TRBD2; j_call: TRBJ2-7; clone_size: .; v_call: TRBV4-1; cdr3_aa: CASSPRVLGGWDEQYF; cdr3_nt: TGCGCCAGCAGCCCGCGTGTTTTGGGGGGGTGGGACGAGCAGTACTTC
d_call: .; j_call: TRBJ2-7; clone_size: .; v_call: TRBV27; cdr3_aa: CASSRFSGRGRGSFSSYEQYF; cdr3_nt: TGTGCCAGCAGTAGGTTTTCAGGGAGGGGGAGGGGAAGCTTTAGCTCCTACGAGCAGTACTTC
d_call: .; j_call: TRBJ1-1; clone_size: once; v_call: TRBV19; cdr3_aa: CASSIVSGEGAFF; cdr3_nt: TGTGCCAGTAGTATTGTCTCAGGGGAGGGAGCTTTCTTT
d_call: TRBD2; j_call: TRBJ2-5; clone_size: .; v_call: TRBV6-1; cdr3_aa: CASSQTSGSLETQYF; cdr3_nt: TGTGCCAGCTCTCAGACTAGCGGGAGTTTAGAGACCCAGTACTTC
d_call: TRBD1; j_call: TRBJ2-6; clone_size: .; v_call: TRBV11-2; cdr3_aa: CASSRDRGSSGANVLTF; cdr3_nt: TGTGCCAGCAGCCGGGACAGGGGGAGCTCTGGGGCCAACGTCCTGACTTTC
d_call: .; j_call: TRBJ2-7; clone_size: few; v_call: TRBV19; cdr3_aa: CASSPTDSYEQYF; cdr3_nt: TGTGCCAGTAGTCCCACTGATAGCTACGAGCAGTACTTC
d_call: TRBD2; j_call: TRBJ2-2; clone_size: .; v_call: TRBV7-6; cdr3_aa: CASSSPAGGNTGELFF; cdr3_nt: TGTGCCAGCAGCTCTCCGGCGGGAGGTAACACCGGGGAGCTGTTTTTT
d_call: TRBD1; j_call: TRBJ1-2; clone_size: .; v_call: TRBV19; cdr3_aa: CASLLTGLSGGYTF; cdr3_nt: TGTGCCAGCCTCCTGACAGGGTTAAGTGGAGGCTACACCTTC
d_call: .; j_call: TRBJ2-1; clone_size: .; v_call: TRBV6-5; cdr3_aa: CASSSPSEGQGWEQFF; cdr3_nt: TGTGCCAGCAGTTCCCCCTCGGAGGGGCAGGGTTGGGAGCAGTTCTTC
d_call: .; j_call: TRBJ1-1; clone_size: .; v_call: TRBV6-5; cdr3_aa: CASRLGGNTEAFF; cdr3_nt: TGTGCCAGCAGGTTAGGGGGGAACACTGAAGCTTTCTTT
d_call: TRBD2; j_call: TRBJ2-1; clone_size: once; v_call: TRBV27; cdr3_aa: CASSLSGVDYNEQFF; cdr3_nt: TGTGCCAGCAGCCTAAGCGGGGTGGACTACAATGAGCAGTTCTTC
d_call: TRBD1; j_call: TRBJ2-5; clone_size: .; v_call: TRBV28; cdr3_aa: CASSLGSGTGQETQYF; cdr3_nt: TGTGCCAGCAGTTTAGGCTCCGGGACAGGCCAAGAGACCCAGTACTTC
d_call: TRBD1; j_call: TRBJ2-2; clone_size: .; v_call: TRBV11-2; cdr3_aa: CASSARTGTGELFF; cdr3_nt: TGTGCCAGCAGCGCCCGGACAGGGACCGGGGAGCTGTTTTTT
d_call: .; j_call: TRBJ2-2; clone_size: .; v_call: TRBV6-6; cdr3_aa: CASIDGAGRTGELFF; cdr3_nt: TGTGCCAGCATTGACGGGGCAGGGAGGACCGGGGAGCTGTTTTTT
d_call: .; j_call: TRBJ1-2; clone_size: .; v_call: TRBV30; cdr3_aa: CAWRALDSYGYTF; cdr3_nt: TGTGCCTGGAGGGCTCTCGACAGTTATGGCTACACCTTC
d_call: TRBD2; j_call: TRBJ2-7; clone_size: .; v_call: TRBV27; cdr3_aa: CASSSGTSGSYEQYF; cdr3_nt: TGTGCCAGCAGTTCAGGGACTAGCGGGAGCTACGAGCAGTACTTC
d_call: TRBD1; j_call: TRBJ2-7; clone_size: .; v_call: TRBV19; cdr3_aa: CASSSPGTGLYEQYF; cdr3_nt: TGTGCCAGTAGTAGCCCCGGGACAGGATTATACGAGCAGTACTTC
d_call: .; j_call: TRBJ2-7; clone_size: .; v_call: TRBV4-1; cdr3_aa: CASSQVLPGDEQYF; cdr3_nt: TGCGCCAGCAGCCAAGTTCTACCGGGGGACGAGCAGTACTTC
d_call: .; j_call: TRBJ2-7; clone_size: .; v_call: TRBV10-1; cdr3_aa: CASSERSNEQYF; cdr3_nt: TGCGCCAGCAGTGAGAGAAGCAACGAGCAGTACTTC
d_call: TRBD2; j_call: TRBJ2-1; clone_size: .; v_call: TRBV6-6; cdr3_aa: CASSYSTSGNEQFF; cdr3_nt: TGTGCCAGCAGTTACTCGACTAGCGGCAATGAGCAGTTCTTC
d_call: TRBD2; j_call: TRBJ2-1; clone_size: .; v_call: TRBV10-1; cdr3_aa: CASSESIPGGYYNEQFF; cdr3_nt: TGCGCCAGCAGTGAGTCGATTCCGGGAGGGTACTACAATGAGCAGTTCTTC
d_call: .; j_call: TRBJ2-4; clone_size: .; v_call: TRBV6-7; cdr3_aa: CASSYTGSGDGYF; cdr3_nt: TGTGCCAGCAGTTACACGGGCAGCGGTGATGGGTACTTC
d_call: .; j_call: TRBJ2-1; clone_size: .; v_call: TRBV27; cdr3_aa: CASSTTGISPFGEQFF; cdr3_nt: TGTGCCAGCAGCACCACAGGGATCTCCCCTTTCGGTGAGCAGTTCTTC
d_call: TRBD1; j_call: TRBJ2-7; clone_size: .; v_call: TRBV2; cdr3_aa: CASRVTGGLFYEQYF; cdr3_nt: TGTGCCAGCAGGGTGACAGGGGGCCTTTTCTACGAGCAGTACTTC
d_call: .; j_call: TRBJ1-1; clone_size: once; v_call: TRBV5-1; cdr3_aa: CASSFPRGSGGRRAFF; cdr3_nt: TGCGCCAGCAGCTTCCCGCGGGGGTCCGGGGGGCGCCGAGCTTTCTTT
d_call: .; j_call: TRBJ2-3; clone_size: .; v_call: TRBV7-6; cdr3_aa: CASSSYQDTLSTDTQYF; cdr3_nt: TGTGCCAGCAGCTCCTATCAGGACACCCTAAGCACAGATACGCAGTATTTT
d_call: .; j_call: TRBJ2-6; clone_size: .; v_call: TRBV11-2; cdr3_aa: CASSSSGFSSGANVLTF; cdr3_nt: TGTGCCAGCAGCTCCAGCGGGTTCAGCTCTGGGGCCAACGTCCTGACTTTC
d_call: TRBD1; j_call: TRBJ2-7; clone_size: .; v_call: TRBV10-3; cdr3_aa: CAISFGQGYEQYF; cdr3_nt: TGTGCCATCAGTTTCGGACAGGGCTACGAGCAGTACTTC
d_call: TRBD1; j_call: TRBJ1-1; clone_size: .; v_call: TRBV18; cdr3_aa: CASSPREWQGATTEAFF; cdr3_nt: TGTGCCAGCTCACCACGGGAGTGGCAGGGGGCGACTACTGAAGCTTTCTTT
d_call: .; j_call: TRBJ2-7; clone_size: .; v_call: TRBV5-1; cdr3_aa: CASSLALIGYEQYF; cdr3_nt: TGCGCCAGCAGCTTGGCCCTGATCGGCTACGAGCAGTACTTC